The entry that follows covers one T cell receptor beta chain sequence. The antigen is undetermined. This entry belongs to a study of blood T cells in healthy people across ages. Overall study findings and caveats: Across the age range, TCR beta diversity per million T cells fell in a roughly linear way. The donors' CMV status was not determined, possibly confounding changes in expanded clonotypes.

The CDR3 sequence is 15 residues long. Germline V gene sequence: CDR1 MNHGY, CDR2 SAAAGT. Trimming pared 2 bases from V and 11 bases from J, leaving 21 bases between. A second PCR of roughly 7 to 11 cycles used a sample-barcoded 5' primer and a J-beta primer mix. Tags on each cDNA molecule came from a template-switch adaptor with 12 random nucleotides. In TCRdb, the 5' RACE reads were re-called with MiXCR into one record per CDR3 protein. The profile covers around 2 million distinct CDR3 sequences, with about two fifths appearing a single time and about 21% taken by the ten largest. Roughly 10 milliliters of peripheral blood were drawn from each donor.

The receptor was derived from a human donor in good health. The sample taken for sequencing was blood. The chain links TRBV6-8 to TRBJ2-5, with D tentatively TRBD2 (6 bases). This CDR3 reads CASSYGGLLSNEQYF. The CDR3, as DNA: TGTGCCAGCAGTTACGGAGGGCTTCTCAGCAATGAGCAGTACTTC.